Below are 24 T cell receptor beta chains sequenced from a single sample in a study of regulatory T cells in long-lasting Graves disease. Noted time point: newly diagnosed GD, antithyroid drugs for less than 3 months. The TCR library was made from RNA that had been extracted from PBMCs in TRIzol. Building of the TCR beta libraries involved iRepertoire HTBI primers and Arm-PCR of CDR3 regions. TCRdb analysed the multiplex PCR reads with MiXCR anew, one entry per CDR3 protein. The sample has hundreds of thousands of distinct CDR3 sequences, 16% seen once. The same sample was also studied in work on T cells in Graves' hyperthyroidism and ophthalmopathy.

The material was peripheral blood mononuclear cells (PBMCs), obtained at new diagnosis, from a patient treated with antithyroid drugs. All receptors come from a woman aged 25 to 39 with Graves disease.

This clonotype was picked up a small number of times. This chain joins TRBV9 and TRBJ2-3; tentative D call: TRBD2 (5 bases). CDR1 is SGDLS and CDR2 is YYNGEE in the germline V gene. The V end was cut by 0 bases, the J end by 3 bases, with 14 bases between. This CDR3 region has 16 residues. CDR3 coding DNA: TGTGCCAGCAGCGTAGGCGCAGCGGCCAATACAGATACGCAGTATTTT. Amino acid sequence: CASSVGAAANTDTQYF.

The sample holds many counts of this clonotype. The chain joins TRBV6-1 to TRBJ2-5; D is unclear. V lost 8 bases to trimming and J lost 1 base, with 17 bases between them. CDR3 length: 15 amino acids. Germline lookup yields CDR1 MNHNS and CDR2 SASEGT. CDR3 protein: CASLSPLGTQETQYF. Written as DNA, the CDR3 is TGTGCCAGCCTTTCTCCCCTCGGCACCCAAGAGACCCAGTACTTC.

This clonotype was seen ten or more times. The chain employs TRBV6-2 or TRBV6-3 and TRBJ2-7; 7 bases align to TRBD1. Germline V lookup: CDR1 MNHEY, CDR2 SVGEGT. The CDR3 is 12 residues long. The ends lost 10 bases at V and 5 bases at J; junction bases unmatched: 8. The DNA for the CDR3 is TGTGCCACTGGACAGGTCCCCCACGAGCAGTACTTC. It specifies CATGQVPHEQYF.

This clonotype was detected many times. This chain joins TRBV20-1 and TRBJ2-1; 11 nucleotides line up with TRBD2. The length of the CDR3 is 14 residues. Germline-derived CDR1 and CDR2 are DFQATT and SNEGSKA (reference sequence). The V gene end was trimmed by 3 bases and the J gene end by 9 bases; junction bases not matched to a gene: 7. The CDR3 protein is CSARTSGIQGEQFF. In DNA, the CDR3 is TGCAGTGCTAGGACTAGCGGGATACAGGGTGAGCAGTTCTTC.

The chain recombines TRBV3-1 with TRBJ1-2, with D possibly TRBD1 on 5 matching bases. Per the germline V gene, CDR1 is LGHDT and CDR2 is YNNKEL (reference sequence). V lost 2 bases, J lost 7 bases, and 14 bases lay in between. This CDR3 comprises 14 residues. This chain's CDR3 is CASSQLQARGGYTF. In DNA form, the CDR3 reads TGTGCCAGCAGCCAACTACAGGCTAGAGGTGGCTACACCTTC.

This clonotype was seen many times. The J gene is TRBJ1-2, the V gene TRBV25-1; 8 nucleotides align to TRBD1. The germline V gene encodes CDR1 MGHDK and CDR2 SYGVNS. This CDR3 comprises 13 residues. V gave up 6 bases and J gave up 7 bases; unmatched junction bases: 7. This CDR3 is CASSFTGGRGYTF. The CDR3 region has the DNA TGTGCCAGCAGCTTCACAGGGGGGCGTGGCTACACCTTC.

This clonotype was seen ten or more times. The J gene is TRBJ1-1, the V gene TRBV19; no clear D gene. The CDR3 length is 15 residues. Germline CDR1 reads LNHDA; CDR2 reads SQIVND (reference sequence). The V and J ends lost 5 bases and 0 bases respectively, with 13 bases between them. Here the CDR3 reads CASSFQDGMNTEAFF. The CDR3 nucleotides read TGTGCCAGTAGTTTCCAGGATGGAATGAACACTGAAGCTTTCTTT.

CDR3 nucleotide sequence: TGTGCCAGCAGCTCCGCAGGGGGCGGAGAGACCCAGTACTTC. Its translation: CASSSAGGGETQYF. The genes are TRBV9 and TRBJ2-5; 8 nucleotides line up with TRBD1. Looked up from germline, CDR1 is SGDLS and CDR2 is YYNGEE. CDR3 length: 14 amino acids. With 4 bases clipped from V and 4 bases from J, the junction kept 6 bases outside the gene matches.

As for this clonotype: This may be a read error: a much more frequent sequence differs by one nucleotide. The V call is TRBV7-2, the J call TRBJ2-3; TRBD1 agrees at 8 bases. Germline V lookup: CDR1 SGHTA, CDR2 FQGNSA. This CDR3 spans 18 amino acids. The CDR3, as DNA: TGTGCCAGCAGCTTCTACCCGACAGGGGCCCTTAGCACAGATAGGCAGTATTTT. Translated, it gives CASSFYPTGALSTDRQYF.

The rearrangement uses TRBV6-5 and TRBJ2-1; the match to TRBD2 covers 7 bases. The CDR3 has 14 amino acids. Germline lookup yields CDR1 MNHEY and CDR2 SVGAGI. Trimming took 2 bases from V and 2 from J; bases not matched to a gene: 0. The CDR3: CASSYGLAYNEQFF. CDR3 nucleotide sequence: TGTGCCAGCAGTTACGGACTAGCCTACAATGAGCAGTTCTTC.

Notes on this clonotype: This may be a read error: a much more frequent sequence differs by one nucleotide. CDR3 loop: CASSLTVLRFDSSLHF. The CDR3 DNA reads TGTGCCAGCAGTTTAACGGTTCTGAGATTCGATTCATCCCTCCACTTT. V and J are TRBV28 and TRBJ1-6; D gene ambiguous. Germline CDR1 is MDHEN and CDR2 is SYDVKM. CDR3 length: 16 residues.

The DNA for the CDR3 is TGCACCGTCTCGGGGTACCAAGAGACCCAGTACTTC. Its protein is CTVSGYQETQYF. The chain is built from TRBV20-1 and TRBJ2-5; TRBD2 might be the D (5 bases). Germline CDR1 is DFQATT and CDR2 is SNEGSKA (reference sequence). There are 12 residues in the CDR3.

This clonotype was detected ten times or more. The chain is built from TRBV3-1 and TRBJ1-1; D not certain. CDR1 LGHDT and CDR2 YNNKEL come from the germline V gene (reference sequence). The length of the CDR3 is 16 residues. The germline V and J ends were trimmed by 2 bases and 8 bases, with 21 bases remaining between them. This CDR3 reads CASSQISPWSRSEAFF. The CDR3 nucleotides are TGTGCCAGCAGCCAAATCTCCCCGTGGTCTCGCTCAGAAGCTTTCTTT.

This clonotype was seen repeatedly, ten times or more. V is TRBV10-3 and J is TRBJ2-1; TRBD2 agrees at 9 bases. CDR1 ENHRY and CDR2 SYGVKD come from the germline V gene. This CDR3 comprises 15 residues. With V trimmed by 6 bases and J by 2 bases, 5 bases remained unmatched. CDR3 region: CAIRLAGSTYNEQFF. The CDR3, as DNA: TGTGCCATCAGGCTAGCGGGGTCAACCTACAATGAGCAGTTCTTC.

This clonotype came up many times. In DNA, the CDR3 is TGTGCCAGCAGTTTAGTGGAGGTCGGCACTGAAGCTTTCTTT. Protein product: CASSLVEVGTEAFF. This chain links TRBV12-3 or TRBV12-4 with TRBJ1-1; D is unresolved. Trimming pared 1 base from V and 4 bases from J, leaving 10 bases between. The CDR3 has 14 amino acids.

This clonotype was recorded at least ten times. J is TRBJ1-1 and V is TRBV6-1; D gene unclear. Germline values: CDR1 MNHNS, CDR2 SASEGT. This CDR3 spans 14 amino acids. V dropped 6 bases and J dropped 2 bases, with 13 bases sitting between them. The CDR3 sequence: CASSADPVNTEAFF. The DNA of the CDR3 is TGTGCCAGCAGCGCCGACCCAGTAAACACTGAAGCTTTCTTT.

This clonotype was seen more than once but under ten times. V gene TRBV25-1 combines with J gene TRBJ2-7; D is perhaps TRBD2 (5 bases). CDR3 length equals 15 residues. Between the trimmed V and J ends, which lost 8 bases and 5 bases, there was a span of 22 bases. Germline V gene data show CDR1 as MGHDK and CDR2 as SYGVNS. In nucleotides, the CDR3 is TGTGCCAGCCGTCCTCTAGGGAGCGTGAGAAACGAGCAGTACTTC. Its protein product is CASRPLGSVRNEQYF.

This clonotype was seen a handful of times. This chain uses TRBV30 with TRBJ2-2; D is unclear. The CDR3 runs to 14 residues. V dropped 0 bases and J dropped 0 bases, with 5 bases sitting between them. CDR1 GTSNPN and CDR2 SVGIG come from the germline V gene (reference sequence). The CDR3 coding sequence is TGTGCCTGGAGTGTACCGTCGAACACCGGGGAGCTGTTTTTT. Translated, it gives CAWSVPSNTGELFF.

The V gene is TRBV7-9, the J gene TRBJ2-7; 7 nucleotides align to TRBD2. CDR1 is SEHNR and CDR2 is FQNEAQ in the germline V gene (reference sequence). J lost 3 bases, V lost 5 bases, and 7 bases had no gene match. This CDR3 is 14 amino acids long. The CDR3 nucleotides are TGTGCCAGCAGCCTTCCGGGGGGTTTCTACGAGCAGTACTTC. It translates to CASSLPGGFYEQYF. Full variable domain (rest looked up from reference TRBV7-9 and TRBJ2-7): DTGVSQNPRHKITKRGQNVTFRCDPISEHNRLYWYRQTLGQGPEFLTYFQNEAQLEKSRLLSDRFSAERPKGSFSTLEIQRTEQGDSAMYLCASSLPGGFYEQYFGPGTRLTVT.

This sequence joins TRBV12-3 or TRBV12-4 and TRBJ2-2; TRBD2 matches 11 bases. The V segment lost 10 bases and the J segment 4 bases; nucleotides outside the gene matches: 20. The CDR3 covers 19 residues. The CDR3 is CANQAGTSGGMSGTGELFF. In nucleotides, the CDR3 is TGTGCCAACCAAGCCGGGACTAGCGGTGGGATGTCGGGCACCGGGGAGCTGTTTTTT.

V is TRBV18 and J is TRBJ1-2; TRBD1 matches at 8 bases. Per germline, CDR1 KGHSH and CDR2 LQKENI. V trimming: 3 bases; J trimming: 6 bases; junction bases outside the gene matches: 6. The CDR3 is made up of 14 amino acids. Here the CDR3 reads CASSPTTGDDGYTF. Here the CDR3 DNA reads TGTGCCAGCTCACCTACGACAGGGGACGATGGCTACACCTTC.

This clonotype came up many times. The CDR3 DNA reads TGTGCCAGCAGTTTCGGGACGAATTACGAGCAGTACTTC. Amino acid sequence: CASSFGTNYEQYF. This sequence joins TRBV2 and TRBJ2-7; D is tentatively TRBD1 or TRBD2 (5 bases each). The CDR3 spans 13 residues. Germline assignment: CDR1 SNHLY and CDR2 FYNNEI. Trimming took off 5 bases at V and 4 bases at J, with 12 bases between the two ends.

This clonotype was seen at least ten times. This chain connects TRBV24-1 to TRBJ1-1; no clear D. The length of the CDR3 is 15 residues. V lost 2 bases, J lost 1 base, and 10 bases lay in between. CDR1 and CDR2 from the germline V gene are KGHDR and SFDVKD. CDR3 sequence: CATSDSRLGNTEAFF. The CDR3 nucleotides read TGTGCCACCAGTGATTCCCGCCTTGGGAACACTGAAGCTTTCTTT.

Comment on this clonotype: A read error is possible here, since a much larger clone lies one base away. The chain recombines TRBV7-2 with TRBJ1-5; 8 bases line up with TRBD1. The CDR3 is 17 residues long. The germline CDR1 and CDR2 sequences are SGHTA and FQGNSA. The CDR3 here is CASGLAHGQGNNQPQHF. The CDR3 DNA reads TGTGCCAGCGGCTTAGCCCATGGACAGGGCAACAATCAGCCCCAGCATTTT. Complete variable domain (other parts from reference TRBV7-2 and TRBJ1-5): GAGVSQSPSNKVTEKGKDVELRCDPISGHTALYWYRQSLGQGLEFLIYFQGNSAPDKSGLPSDRFSAERTGGSVSTLTIQRTQQEDSAVYLCASGLAHGQGNNQPQHFGDGTRLSIL.